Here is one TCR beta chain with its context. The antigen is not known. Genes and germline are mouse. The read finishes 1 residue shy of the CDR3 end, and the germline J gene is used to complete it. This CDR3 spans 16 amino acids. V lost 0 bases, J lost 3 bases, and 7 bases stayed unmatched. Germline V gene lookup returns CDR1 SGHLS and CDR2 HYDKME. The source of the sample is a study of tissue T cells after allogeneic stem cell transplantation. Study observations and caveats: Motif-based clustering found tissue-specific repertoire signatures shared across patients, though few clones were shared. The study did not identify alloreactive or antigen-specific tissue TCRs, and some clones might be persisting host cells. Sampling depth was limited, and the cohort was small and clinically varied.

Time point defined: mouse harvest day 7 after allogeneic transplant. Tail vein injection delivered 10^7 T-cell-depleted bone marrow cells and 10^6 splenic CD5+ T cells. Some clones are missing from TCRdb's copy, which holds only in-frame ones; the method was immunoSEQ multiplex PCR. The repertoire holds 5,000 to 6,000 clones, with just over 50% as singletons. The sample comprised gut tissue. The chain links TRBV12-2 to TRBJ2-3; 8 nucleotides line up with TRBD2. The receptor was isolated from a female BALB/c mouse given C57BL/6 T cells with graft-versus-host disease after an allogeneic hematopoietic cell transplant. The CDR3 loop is CASSLDGGALAETLYF. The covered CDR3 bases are TGTGCCAGCTCTCTCGACGGGGGGGCGCTAGCAGAAACGCTGTAT.